This note documents a single TCR beta chain sequence. The assay was immunoSEQ multiplex PCR, and TCRdb's table has in-frame clones only and misses some. The repertoire includes about 1,400 clones, approximately 23% of them detected once, and 9.5% to 15% sits in the top ten. The sample comes from a study of sequential checkpoint blockade in melanoma. Study-wide background: Each arm's sequence ended with maintenance nivolumab. TCRbeta immunosequencing was performed on DNA from roughly 99 pretreatment melanoma tumor samples. Around 21 patients had tumor biopsies before treatment and at week 13.

V was pared by 0 bases and J by 6 bases, with 4 bases of the junction left unmatched. The CDR3 covers 15 residues. CDR1 and CDR2 from the germline V gene are SGHNT and YENEEA. This sample's treatment: randomized to nivolumab then ipilimumab (arm A) or the reverse (arm B). None of the patients previously received DNA-damaging chemotherapy. The gene calls are TRBV11-3 and TRBJ1-4; TRBD1 matches at 7 bases. The TCR comes from a human donor with melanoma. The sequenced sample was tumor tissue (inferred from file names), obtained from a patient given nivolumab and ipilimumab in sequence. Written as DNA, the CDR3 is TGTGCCAGCAGCTTAGAAGGGGGCTTCGATGAAAAACTGTTTTTT. It is translated as CASSLEGGFDEKLFF. The full variable domain, its missing parts supplied by reference TRBV11-3 and TRBJ1-4, is EAGVVQSPRYKIIEKKQPVAFWCNPISGHNTLYWYLQNLGQGPELLIRYENEEAVDDSQLPKDRFSAERLKGVDSTLKIQPAELGDSAVYLCASSLEGGFDEKLFFGSGTQLSVL.